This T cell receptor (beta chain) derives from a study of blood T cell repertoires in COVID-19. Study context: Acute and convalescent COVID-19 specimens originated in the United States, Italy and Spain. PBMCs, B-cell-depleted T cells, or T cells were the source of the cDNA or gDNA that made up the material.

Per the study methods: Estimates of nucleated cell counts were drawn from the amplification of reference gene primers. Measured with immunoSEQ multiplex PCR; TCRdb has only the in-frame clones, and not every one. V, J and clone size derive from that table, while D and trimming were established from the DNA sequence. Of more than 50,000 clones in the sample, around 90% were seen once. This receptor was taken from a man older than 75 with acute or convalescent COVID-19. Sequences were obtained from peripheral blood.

The CDR3 DNA follows: TGTGCCAGCAGCTTCAGAGAGGATAGTGGCTACACCTTC. Its protein is CASSFREDSGYTF. The chain couples TRBV7-9 to TRBJ1-2; D not resolved. V dropped 3 bases and J dropped 7 bases, with 12 bases sitting between them. Per germline, CDR1 SEHNR and CDR2 FQNEAQ (reference sequence). The CDR3 is made up of 13 amino acids. Full variable domain (outside the CDR3, taken from reference TRBV7-9 and TRBJ1-2): DTGVSQNPRHKITKRGQNVTFRCDPISEHNRLYWYRQTLGQGPEFLTYFQNEAQLEKSRLLSDRFSAERPKGSFSTLEIQRTEQGDSAMYLCASSFREDSGYTFGSGTRLTVV.